The clone carrying this T cell receptor beta chain occurred a few times. Its antigen remains unknown. The sample is drawn from a study of blood T cells in healthy people across ages. Study-wide results and limits: Unsorted PBMC input precluded a conclusive naive versus antigen-experienced comparison.

Then a second PCR, running roughly 7 to 11 cycles, was carried out with a sample-barcoded 5' primer and a J-beta primer mix. TCRdb fed the 5' RACE reads into MiXCR, producing one record per CDR3 protein. The data show approximately 400,000 distinct CDR3 sequences, 50% to 60% seen once. The CDR3 loop spans 12 amino acids. The V end was cut by 2 bases, the J end by 0 bases, with 2 bases between. The germline gives CDR1 DFQATT, CDR2 SNEGSKA (reference sequence). The receptor comes from a man aged 55-75 years in good health. The specimen sequenced was blood. The V call is TRBV20-1, the J call TRBJ1-5; no clear D. The DNA for the CDR3 is TGCAGTGCTAGATATAGCAATCAGCCCCAGCATTTT. Its translation is CSARYSNQPQHF.